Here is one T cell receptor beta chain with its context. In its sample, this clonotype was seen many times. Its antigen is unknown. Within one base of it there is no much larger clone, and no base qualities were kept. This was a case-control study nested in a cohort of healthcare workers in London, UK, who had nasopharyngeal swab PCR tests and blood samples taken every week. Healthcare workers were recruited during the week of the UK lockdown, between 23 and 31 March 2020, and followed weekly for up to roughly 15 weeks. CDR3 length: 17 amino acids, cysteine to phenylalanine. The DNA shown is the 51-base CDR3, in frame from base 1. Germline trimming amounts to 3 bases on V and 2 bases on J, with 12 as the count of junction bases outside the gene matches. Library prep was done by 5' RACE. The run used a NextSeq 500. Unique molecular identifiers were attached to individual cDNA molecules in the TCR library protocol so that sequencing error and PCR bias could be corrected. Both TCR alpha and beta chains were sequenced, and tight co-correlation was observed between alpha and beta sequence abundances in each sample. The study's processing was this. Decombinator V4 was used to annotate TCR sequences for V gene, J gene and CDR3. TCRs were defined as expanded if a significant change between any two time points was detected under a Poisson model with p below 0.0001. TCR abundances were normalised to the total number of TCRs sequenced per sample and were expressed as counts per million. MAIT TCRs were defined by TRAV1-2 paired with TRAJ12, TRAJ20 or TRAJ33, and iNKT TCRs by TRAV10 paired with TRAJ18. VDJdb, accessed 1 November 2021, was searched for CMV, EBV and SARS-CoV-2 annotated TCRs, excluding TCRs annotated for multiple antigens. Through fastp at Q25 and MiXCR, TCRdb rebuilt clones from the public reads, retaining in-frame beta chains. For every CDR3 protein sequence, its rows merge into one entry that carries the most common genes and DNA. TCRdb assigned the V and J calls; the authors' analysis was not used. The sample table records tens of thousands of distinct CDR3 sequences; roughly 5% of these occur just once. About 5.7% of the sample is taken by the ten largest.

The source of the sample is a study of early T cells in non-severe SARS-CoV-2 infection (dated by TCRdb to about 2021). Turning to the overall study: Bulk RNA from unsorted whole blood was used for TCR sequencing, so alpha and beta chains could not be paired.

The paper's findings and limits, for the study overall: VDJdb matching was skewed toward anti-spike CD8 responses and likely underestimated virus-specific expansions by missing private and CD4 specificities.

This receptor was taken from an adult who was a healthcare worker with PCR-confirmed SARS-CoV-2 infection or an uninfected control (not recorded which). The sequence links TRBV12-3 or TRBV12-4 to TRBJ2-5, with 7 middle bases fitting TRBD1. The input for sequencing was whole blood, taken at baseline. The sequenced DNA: TGTGCCAGCAGTTTTATTCGTCCGACAGGGCATCAAGAGACCCAGTACTTC. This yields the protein CASSFIRPTGHQETQYF.